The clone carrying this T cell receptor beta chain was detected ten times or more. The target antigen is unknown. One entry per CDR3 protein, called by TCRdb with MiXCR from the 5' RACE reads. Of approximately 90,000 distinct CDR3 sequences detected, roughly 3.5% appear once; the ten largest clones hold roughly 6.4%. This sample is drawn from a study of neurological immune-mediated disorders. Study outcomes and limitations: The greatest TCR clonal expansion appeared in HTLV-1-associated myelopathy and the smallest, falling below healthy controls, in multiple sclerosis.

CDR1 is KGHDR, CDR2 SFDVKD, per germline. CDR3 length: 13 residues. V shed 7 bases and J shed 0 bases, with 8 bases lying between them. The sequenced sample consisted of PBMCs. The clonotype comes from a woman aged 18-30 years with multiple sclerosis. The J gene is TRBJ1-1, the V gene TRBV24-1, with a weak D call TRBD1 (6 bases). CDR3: CATRNRVNTEAFF. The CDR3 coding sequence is TGTGCCACCAGAAACAGGGTGAACACTGAAGCTTTCTTT.